These 24 T cell receptor beta chains were sequenced from one sample in a study of OX40 agonist ivuxolimab in advanced cancers. Sequencing used immunoSEQ multiplex PCR; TCRdb keeps in-frame clones, though not all of them. The sample yields 77,000 or so clones, approximately 95% seen once. The sequenced sample was CD4+ or CD8+ T cells sorted from blood, obtained in a trial of the OX40 agonist ivuxolimab. The receptors derive from an adult with an advanced solid tumor such as melanoma, head and neck, liver or kidney cancer.

V gene TRBV28 combines with J gene TRBJ2-3, with 7 bases matching TRBD2. Losses at the gene ends were 2 bases for V and 2 bases for J; bases not matched to a gene: 4. This CDR3 region has 15 residues. Germline V CDR1 and CDR2: MDHEN, SYDVKM. The chain's CDR3 is CASSLASGYTDTQYF. The DNA for the CDR3 is TGTGCCAGCAGTTTAGCTAGCGGTTACACAGATACGCAGTATTTT.

CDR3 in DNA: TGTGCCAGCAGTTCTCAACAGGGGGCTGGGACTGAAGCTTTCTTT. Protein sequence: CASSSQQGAGTEAFF. The chain is built from TRBV6-5 and TRBJ1-1; 9 nucleotides align to TRBD1. V shed 4 bases, J shed 5 bases, and the junction held 8 bases outside the gene matches. The CDR3 sequence is 15 residues long. Germline-derived CDR1 and CDR2 are MNHEY and SVGAGI.

This rearrangement joins TRBV28 to TRBJ2-7; a possible D gene is TRBD2 (6 bases). CDR1 is MDHEN and CDR2 is SYDVKM in the germline V gene. This CDR3 contains 15 residues. V lost 2 bases and J lost 7, with 18 bases in between. The CDR3 is CASSLRGGGAGEQYF. For the CDR3, the DNA is TGTGCCAGCAGTTTACGGGGCGGAGGGGCCGGGGAGCAGTACTTC.

CDR3 region: CAISGGVVSGANVLTF. The CDR3 DNA follows: TGTGCCATCAGTGGGGGGGTGGTGAGTGGGGCCAACGTCCTGACTTTC. The chain uses TRBV10-3 and TRBJ2-6; tentative D call: TRBD2 (6 bases). The CDR3 contains 16 residues. V was clipped by 4 bases and J by 3 bases, with 13 bases between them. The V gene's germline CDR1 is ENHRY and CDR2 SYGVKD.

This chain uses TRBV5-5 with TRBJ2-3; perhaps TRBD2 as D (5 bases). This CDR3 has 14 residues. Germline V gives CDR1 SGHKS, CDR2 YYEKEE (reference sequence). V dropped 4 bases and J dropped 2 bases, with 11 bases sitting between them. As DNA, the CDR3 is TGTGCCAGCAGCGCACTAGTGTACACAGATACGCAGTATTTT. Its translation is CASSALVYTDTQYF.

V gene TRBV11-1 combines with J gene TRBJ2-1; a possible D gene is TRBD2 (6 bases). V was pared by 4 bases and J by 12 bases, with 16 bases between. The CDR3 consists of 13 residues. Germline-derived CDR1 and CDR2 are SGHAT and FQDESV (reference sequence). As DNA, the CDR3 is TGTGCCAGCAGCTGGGGGGTAGGAGCCCGGCAGTTCTTC. As protein: CASSWGVGARQFF.

This clone has just one count. The chain carries TRBV6-1 and TRBJ1-1; D is unclear. Germline-derived CDR1 and CDR2 are MNHNS and SASEGT. With 9 bases removed from V and 6 bases from J, the gap between germline ends came to 14 bases. The CDR3 covers 12 residues. This CDR3 is CASASQASEAFF. The CDR3 DNA follows: TGTGCCAGTGCTTCCCAGGCATCTGAAGCTTTCTTT.

The chain links TRBV11-1 to TRBJ1-4, with D possibly TRBD1 on 5 matching bases. Germline loops: CDR1 SGHAT, CDR2 FQDESV (reference sequence). V gave up 4 bases and J gave up 7 bases, with 13 bases separating them. This CDR3 is 14 amino acids long. This chain's CDR3 is CASSSGGTGEKLFF. CDR3 DNA: TGTGCCAGCAGCTCAGGAGGCACAGGTGAAAAACTGTTTTTT.

The chain joins TRBV19 to TRBJ1-2, with D possibly matching TRBD1 (6 bases). The CDR3 is made up of 15 amino acids. Germline loops: CDR1 LNHDA, CDR2 SQIVND (reference sequence). V shed 3 bases and J shed 2 bases, with 13 bases lying between them. The CDR3: CASSISRDTNYGYTF. Here the CDR3 DNA reads TGTGCCAGTAGTATTTCCCGGGACACGAACTATGGCTACACCTTC. The full variable domain, completed using reference TRBV19 and TRBJ1-2, is DGGITQSPKYLFRKEGQNVTLSCEQNLNHDAMYWYRQDPGQGLRLIYYSQIVNDFQKGDIAEGYSVSREKKESFPLTVTSAQKNPTAFYLCASSISRDTNYGYTFGSGTRLTVV.

This chain joins TRBV7-9 and TRBJ1-3; D gene ambiguous. There are 14 residues in the CDR3. The germline V gene has CDR1 SEHNR and CDR2 FQNEAQ (reference sequence). V was clipped by 5 bases and J by 0 bases, with 8 bases between them. CDR3 bases: TGTGCCAGCAGCGAACAGCTCTCTGGAAACACCATATATTTT. Protein sequence: CASSEQLSGNTIYF.

The gene calls are TRBV10-1 and TRBJ2-7, with D unclear. Germline assignment: CDR1 WNHNN and CDR2 SYGVQD (reference sequence). The CDR3 spans 14 residues. V lost 3 bases and J lost 2, with 11 bases in between. The CDR3 reads CASSEGKGTYEQYF. The CDR3 DNA reads TGCGCCAGCAGTGAAGGGAAGGGAACCTACGAGCAGTACTTC.

For this clone: Other DNA sequences in the sample encode the same CDR3. The rearrangement links TRBV11-2 to TRBJ2-5; D is unclear. Germline loops: CDR1 SGHAT, CDR2 FQNNGV. The CDR3 sequence is 13 residues long. V was pared by 1 base and J by 1 base, with 4 bases between. CDR3 amino acids: CASSLGLQETQYF. The CDR3 nucleotides are TGTGCCAGCAGCTTAGGCCTCCAAGAGACCCAGTACTTC. The variable domain in full, with the rest retrieved from reference TRBV11-2 and TRBJ2-5, is EAGVAQSPRYKIIEKRQSVAFWCNPISGHATLYWYQQILGQGPKLLIQFQNNGVVDDSQLPKDRFSAERLKGVDSTLKIQPAKLEDSAVYLCASSLGLQETQYFGPGTRLLVL.

The rearrangement links TRBV11-1 to TRBJ2-3, with D perhaps matching TRBD2 (5 bases). V shed 2 bases and J shed 9 bases, with 9 bases lying between them. CDR3 size: 12 residues. The germline CDR1 and CDR2 sequences are SGHAT and FQDESV (reference sequence). The CDR3 DNA reads TGTGCCAGCAGCTTATTTCGGGGAACGCAGTATTTT. This encodes CASSLFRGTQYF.

As for this clone: One end of the junction fails to match germline, which may point to a read error. The chain combines TRBV6-6 with TRBJ1-5; weak D call: TRBD1 (6 bases). Germline CDR1 is MNHNY and CDR2 is SVGAGI (reference sequence). The CDR3 has 16 amino acids. The CDR3 region is CASSDSQGYSNQPQHF. The CDR3, as DNA: TGTGCCAGCAGTGACTCACAGGGTTATAGCAATCAGCCCCAGCATTTT.

V usage is TRBV11-2 and J usage is TRBJ2-3; D unclear. This CDR3 is built from 15 residues. Looked up from germline, CDR1 is SGHAT and CDR2 is FQNNGV. Between the trimmed V and J ends, which lost 5 bases and 0 bases, there was a span of 12 bases. The DNA for the CDR3 is TGTGCCAGCAGCCCGGCTAGACCTAGCACAGATACGCAGTATTTT. Translated: CASSPARPSTDTQYF.

The count of this clone is one. This chain connects TRBV30 to TRBJ1-1; weak D call: TRBD1 (5 bases). V dropped 1 base and J dropped 0 bases, with 6 bases sitting between them. The CDR3 is 13 amino acids. CDR1 is GTSNPN, CDR2 SVGIG, per germline (reference sequence). The CDR3, as DNA: TGTGCCTGGAGTGGACAGATGAACACTGAAGCTTTCTTT. Protein product: CAWSGQMNTEAFF.

The chain has TRBV6-5 and TRBJ1-1, with 8 bases aligning to TRBD1. V dropped 6 bases and J dropped 10; count of bases not matched to a gene: 10. Germline CDR1 and CDR2: MNHEY and SVGAGI. This CDR3 region has 13 residues. CDR3 sequence (DNA): TGTGCCAGCAGCCGGGGGACAGGTGGAGGAGCTTTCTTT. This encodes CASSRGTGGGAFF.

The rearrangement uses TRBV9 and TRBJ1-1; possible D gene TRBD1, 5 bases. The ends were cut back, 3 bases at V and 6 bases at J, with 24 bases in the middle. There are 17 residues in the CDR3. The germline V gene encodes CDR1 SGDLS and CDR2 YYNGEE. CDR3 coding DNA: TGTGCCAGCAGCGCCCCCCCCACGACAGTAGTCATTTCTGAAGCTTTCTTT. This encodes CASSAPPTTVVISEAFF.

The chain links TRBV5-6 to TRBJ2-1; TRBD2 aligns across 7 bases. This CDR3 has 17 amino acids. Germline V lookup: CDR1 SGHDT, CDR2 YYEEEE. With 4 bases clipped from V and 6 bases from J, the junction kept 16 bases outside the gene matches. CDR3 sequence reads: CASSPFGEGPLGNEQFF. CDR3 in DNA: TGTGCCAGCAGCCCATTTGGGGAGGGCCCTCTTGGCAATGAGCAGTTCTTC.

This clone was counted a single time. V gene TRBV5-6 combines with J gene TRBJ2-3; TRBD2 matches at 10 bases. The germline V gene encodes CDR1 SGHDT and CDR2 YYEEEE. The CDR3 runs 16 residues. J lost 0 bases, V lost 0 bases, and 1 base had no gene match. The chain's CDR3 is CASSLVTSGSTDTQYF. CDR3 in DNA: TGTGCCAGCAGCTTGGTGACTAGCGGGAGCACAGATACGCAGTATTTT.

The chain couples TRBV6-5 to TRBJ1-6; a possible D gene is TRBD1 (5 bases). Germline V lookup: CDR1 MNHEY, CDR2 SVGAGI. V lost 6 bases and J lost 10, with 16 bases in between. This CDR3 is built from 14 residues. The CDR3, as DNA: TGTGCCAGCAGGCTAGAACATGGGGCCTCACCCCTCCACTTT. It yields the protein CASRLEHGASPLHF.

The chain recombines TRBV5-1 with TRBJ2-5; 8 bases are shared with TRBD1. Germline values: CDR1 SGHRS, CDR2 YFSETQ. With 6 bases clipped from V and 5 bases from J, the junction kept 12 bases outside the gene matches. The CDR3 consists of 15 residues. In DNA form, the CDR3 reads TGCGCCAGCAATACCCAGGGGGCTTTATGGGAGACCCAGTACTTC. It yields the protein CASNTQGALWETQYF. Full variable domain (missing parts from reference TRBV5-1 and TRBJ2-5): KAGVTQTPRYLIKTRGQQVTLSCSPISGHRSVSWYQQTPGQGLQFLFEYFSETQRNKGNFPGRFSGRQFSNSRSEMNVSTLELGDSALYLCASNTQGALWETQYFGPGTRLLVL.

This chain joins TRBV10-3 and TRBJ2-3; TRBD2 aligns across 10 bases. This CDR3 is 15 amino acids long. The J segment lost 3 bases and the V segment lost 4 bases, leaving 4 bases of the junction unmatched. CDR1 ENHRY and CDR2 SYGVKD come from the germline V gene. CDR3 in DNA: TGTGCCATCAGTGGAACTAGCGGGACTACAGATACGCAGTATTTT. It codes for CAISGTSGTTDTQYF.

This clone appeared once. V and J are TRBV5-8 and TRBJ2-1; 8 bases line up with TRBD1. Germline assignment: CDR1 SGHTS and CDR2 YDEGEE. Trimming removed 0 bases from V and 4 bases from J; junction bases left unmatched: 12. The CDR3 is made up of 18 amino acids. The CDR3 nucleotides are TGTGCCAGCAGCTTGGCCTGGGGCAGGGGGCTTTCTTACAATGAGCAGTTCTTC. Translated, it gives CASSLAWGRGLSYNEQFF. The full variable domain, in which reference TRBV5-8 and TRBJ2-1 provide the parts outside the CDR3, is EAGVTQSPTHLIKTRGQQATLRCSPISGHTSVYWYQQALGLGLQFLLWYDEGEERNRGNFPPRFSGRQFPNYSSELNVNALELEDSALYLCASSLAWGRGLSYNEQFFGPGTRLTVL.